In its sample, the clone carrying this TCR beta chain was seen many times. This entry comes from a study of neurological immune-mediated disorders. The authors made cDNA by 5'RACE with 10-nucleotide random UMIs. TCRdb used MiXCR to reprocess the 5' RACE reads, holding one entry per CDR3 protein. The sample comprises 25,000 to 35,000 distinct CDR3 sequences, roughly 15% of which are singletons, and about 28% rests with the top ten. The germline V gene has CDR1 SGDLS and CDR2 YYNGEE. The CDR3 extends over 13 amino acids. Trimming at V came to 4 bases and at J to 5 bases, leaving 3 bases not matched to a gene. Healthy control participants comprised blood bank volunteers in Maryland, USA. PBMCs stored at -80 C, numbering 2 million, were the origin of the unsorted libraries.

Input material: PBMCs. The clonotype originates from a man in his sixties or seventies in good health. The V gene is TRBV9, the J gene TRBJ1-5; 7 nucleotides match TRBD1. The CDR3 coding sequence is TGTGCCAGCAGCCCCGACAGGGATCAGCCCCAGCATTTT. It encodes CASSPDRDQPQHF. Complete variable domain (other parts from reference TRBV9 and TRBJ1-5): DSGVTQTPKHLITATGQRVTLRCSPRSGDLSVYWYQQSLDQGLQFLIQYYNGEERAKGNILERFSAQQFPDLHSELNLSSLELGDSALYFCASSPDRDQPQHFGDGTRLSIL.